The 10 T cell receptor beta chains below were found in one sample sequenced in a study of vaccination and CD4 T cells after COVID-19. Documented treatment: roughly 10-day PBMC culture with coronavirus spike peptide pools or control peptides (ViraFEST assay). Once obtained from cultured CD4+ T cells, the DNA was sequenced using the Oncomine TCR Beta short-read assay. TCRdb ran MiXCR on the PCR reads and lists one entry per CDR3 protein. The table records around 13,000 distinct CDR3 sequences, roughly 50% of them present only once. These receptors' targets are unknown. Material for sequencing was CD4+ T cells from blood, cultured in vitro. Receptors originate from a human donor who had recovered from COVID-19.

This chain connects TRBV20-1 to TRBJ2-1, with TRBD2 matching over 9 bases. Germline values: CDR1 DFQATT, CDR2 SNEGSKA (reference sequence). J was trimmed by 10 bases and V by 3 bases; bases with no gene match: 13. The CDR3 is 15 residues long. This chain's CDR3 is CSASGGLASRVEQFF. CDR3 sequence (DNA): TGCAGTGCTAGCGGGGGACTAGCTTCCCGGGTAGAGCAGTTCTTC.

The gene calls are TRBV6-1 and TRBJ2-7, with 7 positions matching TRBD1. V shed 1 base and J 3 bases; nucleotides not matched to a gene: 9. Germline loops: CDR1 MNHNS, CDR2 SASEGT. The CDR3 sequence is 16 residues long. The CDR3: CASSEVGRGRHYEQYF. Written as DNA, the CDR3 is TGTGCCAGCAGTGAAGTAGGAAGGGGGCGGCACTACGAGCAGTACTTC.

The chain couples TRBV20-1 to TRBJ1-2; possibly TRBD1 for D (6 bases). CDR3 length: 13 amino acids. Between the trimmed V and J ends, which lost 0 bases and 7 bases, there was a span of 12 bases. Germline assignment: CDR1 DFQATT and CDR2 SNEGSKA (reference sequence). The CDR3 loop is CSARDLRGFGYTF. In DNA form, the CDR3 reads TGCAGTGCTAGAGATCTCAGGGGTTTTGGCTACACCTTC.

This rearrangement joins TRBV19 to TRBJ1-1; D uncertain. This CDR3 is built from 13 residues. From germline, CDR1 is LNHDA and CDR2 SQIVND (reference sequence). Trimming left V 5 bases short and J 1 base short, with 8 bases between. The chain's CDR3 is CASSLSENTEAFF. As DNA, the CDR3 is TGTGCCAGTAGTTTATCAGAGAACACTGAAGCTTTCTTT.

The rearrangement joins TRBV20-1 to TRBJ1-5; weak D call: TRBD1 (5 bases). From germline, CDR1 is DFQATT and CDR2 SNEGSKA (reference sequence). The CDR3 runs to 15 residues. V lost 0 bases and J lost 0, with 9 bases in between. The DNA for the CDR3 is TGCAGTGCTAGAGATCCGGGGGGTAGCAATCAGCCCCAGCATTTT. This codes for CSARDPGGSNQPQHF.

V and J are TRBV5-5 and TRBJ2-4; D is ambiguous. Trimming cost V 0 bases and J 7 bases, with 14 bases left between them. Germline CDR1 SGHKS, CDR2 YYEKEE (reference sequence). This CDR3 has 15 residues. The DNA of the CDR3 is TGTGCCAGCAGCTTGGTACGAGGATTGGGGAACATTCAGTACTTC. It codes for CASSLVRGLGNIQYF. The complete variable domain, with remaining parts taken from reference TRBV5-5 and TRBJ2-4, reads DAGVTQSPTHLIKTRGQQVTLRCSPISGHKSVSWYQQVLGQGPQFIFQYYEKEERGRGNFPDRFSARQFPNYSSELNVNALLLGDSALYLCASSLVRGLGNIQYFGAGTRLSVL.

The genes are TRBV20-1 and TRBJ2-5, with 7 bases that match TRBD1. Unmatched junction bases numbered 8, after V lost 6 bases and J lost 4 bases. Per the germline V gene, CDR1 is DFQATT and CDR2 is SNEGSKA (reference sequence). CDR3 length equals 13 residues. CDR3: CSAHQGVGETQYF. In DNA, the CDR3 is TGCAGTGCCCACCAGGGGGTCGGAGAGACCCAGTACTTC.

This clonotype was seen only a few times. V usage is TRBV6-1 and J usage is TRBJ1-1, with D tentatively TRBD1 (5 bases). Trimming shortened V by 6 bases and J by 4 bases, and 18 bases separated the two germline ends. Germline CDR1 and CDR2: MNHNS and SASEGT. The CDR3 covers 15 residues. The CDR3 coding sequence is TGTGCCAGCAGCGCCCTCCAGGGCGGAGGCACTGAAGCTTTCTTT. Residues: CASSALQGGGTEAFF.

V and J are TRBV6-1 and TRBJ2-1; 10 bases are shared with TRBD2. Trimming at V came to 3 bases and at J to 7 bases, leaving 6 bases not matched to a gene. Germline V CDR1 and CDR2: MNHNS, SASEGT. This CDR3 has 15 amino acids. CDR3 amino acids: CASSDLAGEINEQFF. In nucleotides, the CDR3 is TGTGCCAGCAGTGATCTAGCGGGAGAGATAAATGAGCAGTTCTTC.

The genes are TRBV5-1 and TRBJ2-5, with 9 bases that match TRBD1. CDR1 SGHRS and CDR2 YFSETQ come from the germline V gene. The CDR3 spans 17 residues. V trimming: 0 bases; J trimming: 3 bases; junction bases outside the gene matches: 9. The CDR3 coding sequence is TGCGCCAGCAGCTTGGCCGATCGCACAGGGGGCGAAGAGACCCAGTACTTC. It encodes CASSLADRTGGEETQYF.